A few counts support the clone carrying this T cell receptor beta chain. The entry originates in a study of early T cells in non-severe SARS-CoV-2 infection. TCRdb used MiXCR to reprocess the 5' RACE reads, holding one entry per CDR3 protein. Here the sample spans around 80,000 distinct CDR3 sequences, less than 15% being singletons. Looked up from germline, CDR1 is SGHDN and CDR2 is FVKESK. This CDR3 is 15 amino acids long. V dropped 4 bases and J dropped 9; count of bases not matched to a gene: 11. The sequence was collected from an adult who was a healthcare worker with PCR-confirmed SARS-CoV-2 infection or an uninfected control (not recorded which). Material: whole blood. This chain joins TRBV14 and TRBJ2-1; 8 bases are shared with TRBD1. CDR3 sequence (DNA): TGTGCCAGCAGCCCAACGCACAGGGGGAATGTTGAGCAGTTCTTC. Translation gives CASSPTHRGNVEQFF.